A selection of T cell receptor beta chains follows, all from one sample in a study of Graves' ophthalmopathy and Graves' hyperthyroidism. Each CDR3 protein is one row after TCRdb ran MiXCR on the multiplex PCR reads. The sample includes a few hundred thousand distinct CDR3 sequences, roughly a fifth seen only once; the top ten take roughly 42%. What was sequenced was peripheral blood. These receptor sequences come from a woman in her forties or fifties with Graves' ophthalmopathy. The CDR3 runs from the conserved cysteine through the conserved F or W.

j_call	v_call	cdr3_aa
TRBJ1-3	TRBV7-9	CASSFEHSGNTIYF
TRBJ1-2	TRBV2	CASSKRVDYGYTF
TRBJ2-7	TRBV27	CASSFGDSAYEQYF
TRBJ2-5	TRBV29-1	CSVEEGGSVTQYF
TRBJ2-5	TRBV20-1	CSARDGTSAQETQYF
TRBJ2-7	TRBV12-3/TRBV12-4	CASSHSGIPYEQYF
TRBJ2-7	TRBV28	CASRWGNRDEQYF
TRBJ1-5	TRBV6-1	CASSATMAQPQHF
TRBJ2-5	TRBV19	CASSTRGIGETQYF
TRBJ2-2	TRBV12-3/TRBV12-4	CASKKIPAGELFF
TRBJ2-2	TRBV19	CASTGREITGELFF
TRBJ1-5	TRBV11-1	CASSSTVSNQPQHF
TRBJ1-5	TRBV4-1	CASSPQGQYHQPQHF
TRBJ1-1	TRBV19	CASSMIVNTEAFF
TRBJ1-1	TRBV7-2	CASSARGGDTEAFF
TRBJ1-2	TRBV6-5	CASSYQGGGPYGYTF
TRBJ2-5	TRBV20-1	CSASTSMGTGETQYF
TRBJ2-5	TRBV7-9	CASSSPTGVQETQYF
TRBJ1-3	TRBV30	CAWRGPSSGNTIYF
TRBJ2-7	TRBV6-2/TRBV6-3	CASRPLALGYEQYF
TRBJ1-2	TRBV15	CATSRGGTDYGYTF
TRBJ1-2	TRBV27	CASSPGSNYGYTF
TRBJ2-3	TRBV24-1	CATRGGQGTDTQYF
TRBJ1-2	TRBV3-1	CASSQVSSGSGYTF
TRBJ1-6	TRBV7-8	CASSLGQGANSPLHF
TRBJ2-2	TRBV20-1	CSAATSSRELFF
TRBJ2-5	TRBV30	CAWSNLQETQYF
TRBJ1-2	TRBV7-9	CASIPGTGTYGYTF
TRBJ1-2	TRBV6-1	CASSTGQGGYGYTF
TRBJ1-1	TRBV12-3/TRBV12-4	CASSFGGAPTEAFF
TRBJ2-2	TRBV6-5	CASRTNRGSGELFF
TRBJ1-1	TRBV29-1	CSVVKNTEAFF
TRBJ2-5	TRBV6-2/TRBV6-3	CASSYSNGLETQYF
TRBJ2-5	TRBV24-1	CATSGLAGTAPGQETQYF
TRBJ2-1	TRBV6-5	CASTLLRNYGQFF
TRBJ1-1	TRBV7-2	CASSVGTRMNTEAFF
TRBJ1-2	TRBV20-1	CSARDRGGPEGSYTF
TRBJ1-5	TRBV27	CASGTGAGNQPQHF
TRBJ2-2	TRBV12-3/TRBV12-4	CAFTGTGGDTGELFF
TRBJ2-2	TRBV11-2	CASSHYSSGATGELFF
TRBJ2-7	TRBV28	CASSLSFGTLQPYEQYF